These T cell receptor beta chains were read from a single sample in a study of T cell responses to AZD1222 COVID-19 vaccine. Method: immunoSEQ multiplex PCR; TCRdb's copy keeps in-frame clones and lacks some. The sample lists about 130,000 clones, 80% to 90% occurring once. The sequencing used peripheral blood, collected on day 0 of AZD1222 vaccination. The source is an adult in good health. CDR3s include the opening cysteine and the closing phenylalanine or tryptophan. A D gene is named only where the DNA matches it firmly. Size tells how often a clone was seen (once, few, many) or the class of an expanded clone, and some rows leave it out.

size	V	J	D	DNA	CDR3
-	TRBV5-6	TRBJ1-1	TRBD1	TGTGCCAGCAGCGGAGGGGGCTTGGGCACTGAAGCTTTCTTT	CASSGGGLGTEAFF
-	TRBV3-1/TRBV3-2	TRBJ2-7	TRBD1	TGTGCCAGCAGCCAAGCCGGGACAGGTGGCAACGAGCAGTACTTC	CASSQAGTGGNEQYF
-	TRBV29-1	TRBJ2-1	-	TGCAGCGGGGATATAGGGGCATACCGACTTCACAATGAGCAGTTCTTC	CSGDIGAYRLHNEQFF
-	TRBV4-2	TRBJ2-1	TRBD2	TGTGCCAGCAGCCAAGACGGGACTAGCGGGGCCGTGAATGAGCAGTTCTTC	CASSQDGTSGAVNEQFF
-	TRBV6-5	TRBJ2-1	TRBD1	TGTGCCAGCAGATTCGACAGGGGAGCGATCAATGAGCAGTTCTTC	CASRFDRGAINEQFF
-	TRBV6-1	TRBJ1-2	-	TGTGCCAGCAGTGACCGGGCCCGAGGAAATGTTAACTATGGCTACACCTTC	CASSDRARGNVNYGYTF
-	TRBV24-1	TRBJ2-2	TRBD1	TGTGCCACCAGTGATTTCCCGGGACAGGGGAACACCGGGGAGCTGTTTTTT	CATSDFPGQGNTGELFF
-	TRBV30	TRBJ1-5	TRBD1	TGTGCCTGCTCGGTACCGGGACAGGTACTCAATCAGCCCCAGCATTTT	CACSVPGQVLNQPQHF
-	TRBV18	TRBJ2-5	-	TGTGCCAGCTCACTTGCCCTCAGGGAAACCCAGTACTTC	CASSLALRETQYF
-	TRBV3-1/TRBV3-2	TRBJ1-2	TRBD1	TGTGCCAGCAGCCAAGTAGAGGGGGCGAATGGCTACACCTTC	CASSQVEGANGYTF
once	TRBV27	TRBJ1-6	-	TGTGCCAGCAGCGTACCAGGGGTCTCACCCCTCCACTTT	CASSVPGVSPLHF
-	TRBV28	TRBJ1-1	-	TGTGCCAGCAGAAAAACAGGGAGGACTGAAGCTTTCTTT	CASRKTGRTEAFF
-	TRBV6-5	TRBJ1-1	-	TGTGCCAGCAGTTACTCGAGAAGGGACACCACTGAAGCTTTCTTT	CASSYSRRDTTEAFF
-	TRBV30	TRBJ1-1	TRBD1	TGTGCCTGGAGTCAGGGGGGAAACACTGAAGCTTTCTTT	CAWSQGGNTEAFF
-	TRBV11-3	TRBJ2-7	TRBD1	TGTGCCAGCAGCCGGACAGGGGGCGAGCAGTACTTC	CASSRTGGEQYF
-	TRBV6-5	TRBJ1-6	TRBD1	TGTGCCAGCAGAAGGGGGCCCGTTAATTCACCCCTCCACTTT	CASRRGPVNSPLHF
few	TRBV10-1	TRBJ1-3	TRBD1	TGCGCCAGCAGCGAACAGGGGGTGTCTGGAAACACCATATATTTT	CASSEQGVSGNTIYF
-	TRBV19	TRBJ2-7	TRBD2	TGTGCCAGCAGCCCAGCGGGATACGCCTACGAGCAGTACTTC	CASSPAGYAYEQYF
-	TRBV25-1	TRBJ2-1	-	TGTGCCAGCAGCTTCCGCGGGATCGGGGGTGAGCAGTTCTTC	CASSFRGIGGEQFF
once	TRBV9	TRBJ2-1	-	TGTGCCAGCAGCGTAAGCCTGGACGGTGAGCAGTTCTTC	CASSVSLDGEQFF
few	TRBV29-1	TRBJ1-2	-	TGCAGCGTTGAAGGTGGGACATTTGGCTACACCTTC	CSVEGGTFGYTF
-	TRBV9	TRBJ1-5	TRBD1	TGTGCCAGCAGCGCGGGACAGGTCAATCAGCCCCAGCATTTT	CASSAGQVNQPQHF
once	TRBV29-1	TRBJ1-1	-	TGCAGCGCGTCTGCTGCCATGAACACTGAAGCTTTCTTT	CSASAAMNTEAFF
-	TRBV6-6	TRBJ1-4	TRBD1	TGTGCCAGCAGTTACGGACAGGGGAGATCGGTTGAAAAACTGTTTTTT	CASSYGQGRSVEKLFF
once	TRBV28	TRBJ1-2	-	TGTGCCAGCAGTTTATGGGGTAACAATAACTATGGCTACACCTTC	CASSLWGNNNYGYTF
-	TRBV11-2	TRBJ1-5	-	TGTGCCAGCAGCTTAGAGTACAATCAGCCCCAGCATTTT	CASSLEYNQPQHF
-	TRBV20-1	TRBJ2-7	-	TGCAGTGCTAGTAATCCCGGGAGTGGATCCTACGAGCAGTACTTC	CSASNPGSGSYEQYF
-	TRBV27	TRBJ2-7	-	TGTGCCAGCAGTTTAAATCGTCGGGGGTACGAGCAGTACTTC	CASSLNRRGYEQYF